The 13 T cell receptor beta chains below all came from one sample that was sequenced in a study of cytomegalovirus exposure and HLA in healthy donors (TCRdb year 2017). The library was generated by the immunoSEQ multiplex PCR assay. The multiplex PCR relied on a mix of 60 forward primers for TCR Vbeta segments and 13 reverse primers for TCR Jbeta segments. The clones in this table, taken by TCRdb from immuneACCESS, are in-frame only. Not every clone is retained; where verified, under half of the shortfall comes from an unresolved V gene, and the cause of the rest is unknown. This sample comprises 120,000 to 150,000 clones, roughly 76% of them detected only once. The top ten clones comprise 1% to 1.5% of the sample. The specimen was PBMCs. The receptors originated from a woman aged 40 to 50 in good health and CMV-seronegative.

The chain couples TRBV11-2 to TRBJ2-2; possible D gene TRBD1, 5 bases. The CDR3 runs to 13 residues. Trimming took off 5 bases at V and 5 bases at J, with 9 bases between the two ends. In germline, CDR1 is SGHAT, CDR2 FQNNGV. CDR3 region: CASSPPGTGELFF. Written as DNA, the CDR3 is TGTGCCAGCAGCCCTCCAGGGACCGGGGAGCTGTTTTTT.

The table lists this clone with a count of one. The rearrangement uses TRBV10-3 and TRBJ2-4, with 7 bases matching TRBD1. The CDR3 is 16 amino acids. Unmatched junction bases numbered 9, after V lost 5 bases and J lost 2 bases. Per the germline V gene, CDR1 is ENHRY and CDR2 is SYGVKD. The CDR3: CAISPTGSGSKNIQYF. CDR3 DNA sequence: TGTGCCATCAGTCCGACAGGGAGTGGCTCCAAAAACATTCAGTACTTC.

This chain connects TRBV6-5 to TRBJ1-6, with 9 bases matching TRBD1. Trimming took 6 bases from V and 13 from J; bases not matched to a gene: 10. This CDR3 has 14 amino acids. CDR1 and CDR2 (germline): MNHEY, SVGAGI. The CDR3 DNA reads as TGTGCCAGCAGCTCGGACAGGGGTGGTCCCCCCCTCCACTTT. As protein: CASSSDRGGPPLHF.

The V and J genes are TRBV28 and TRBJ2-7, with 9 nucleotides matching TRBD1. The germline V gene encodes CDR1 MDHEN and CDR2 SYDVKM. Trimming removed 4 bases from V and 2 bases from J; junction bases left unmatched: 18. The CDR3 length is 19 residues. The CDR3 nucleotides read TGTGCCAGCAGTTCACCGCTCCTTTCAACAGGGGGCTGGACCTACGAGCAGTACTTC. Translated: CASSSPLLSTGGWTYEQYF. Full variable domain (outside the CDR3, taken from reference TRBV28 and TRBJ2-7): DVKVTQSSRYLVKRTGEKVFLECVQDMDHENMFWYRQDPGLGLRLIYFSYDVKMKEKGDIPEGYSVSREKKERFSLILESASTNQTSMYLCASSSPLLSTGGWTYEQYFGPGTRLTVT.

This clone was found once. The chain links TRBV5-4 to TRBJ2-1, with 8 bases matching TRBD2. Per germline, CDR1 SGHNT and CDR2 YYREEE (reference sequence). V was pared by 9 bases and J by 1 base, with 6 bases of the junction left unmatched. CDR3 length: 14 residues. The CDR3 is CATQAGVSYNEQFF. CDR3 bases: TGTGCCACTCAAGCGGGGGTGTCCTACAATGAGCAGTTCTTC.

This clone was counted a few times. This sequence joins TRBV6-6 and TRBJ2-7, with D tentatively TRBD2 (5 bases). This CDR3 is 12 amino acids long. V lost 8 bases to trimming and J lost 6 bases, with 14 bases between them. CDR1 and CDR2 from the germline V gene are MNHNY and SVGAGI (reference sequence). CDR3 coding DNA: TGTGCCAGCTCGTCCGGGATCCTCGAGCAGTACGTC. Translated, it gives CASSSGILEQYV.

CDR3 loop: CASSSTLPGVEQYF. CDR3 coding DNA: TGTGCCAGCAGCTCGACTCTGCCGGGGGTCGAGCAGTACTTC. The rearrangement uses TRBV11-1 and TRBJ2-7; tentatively, D is TRBD2 (6 bases). This CDR3 has 14 residues. V was clipped by 4 bases and J by 6 bases, with 16 bases between them. Germline CDR1 and CDR2: SGHAT and FQDESV (reference sequence).

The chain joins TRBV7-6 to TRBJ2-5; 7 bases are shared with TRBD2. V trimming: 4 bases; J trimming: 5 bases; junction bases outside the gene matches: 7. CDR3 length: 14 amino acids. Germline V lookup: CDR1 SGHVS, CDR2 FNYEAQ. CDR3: CASSSWTSLETQYF. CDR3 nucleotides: TGTGCCAGCAGCTCATGGACTAGTTTGGAGACCCAGTACTTC.

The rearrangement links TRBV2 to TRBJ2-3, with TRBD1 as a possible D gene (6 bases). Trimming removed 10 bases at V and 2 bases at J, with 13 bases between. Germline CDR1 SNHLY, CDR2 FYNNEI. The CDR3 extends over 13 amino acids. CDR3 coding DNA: TGTGCCACCCCAGGGGCAGACACAGATACGCAGTATTTT. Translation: CATPGADTDTQYF.

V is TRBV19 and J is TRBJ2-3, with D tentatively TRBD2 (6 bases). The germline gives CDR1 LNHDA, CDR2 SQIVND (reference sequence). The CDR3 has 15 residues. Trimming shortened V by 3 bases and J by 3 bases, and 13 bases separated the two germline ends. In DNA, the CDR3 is TGTGCCAGTAGTATGAACAGGCGGGGTACAGATACGCAGTATTTT. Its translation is CASSMNRRGTDTQYF.

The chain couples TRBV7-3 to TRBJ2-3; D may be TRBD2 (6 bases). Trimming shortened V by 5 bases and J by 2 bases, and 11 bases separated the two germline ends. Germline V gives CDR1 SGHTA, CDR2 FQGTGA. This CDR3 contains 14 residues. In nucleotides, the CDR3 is TGTGCCAGCAGCCCTCGGGACTCCACAGATACGCAGTATTTT. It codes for CASSPRDSTDTQYF.

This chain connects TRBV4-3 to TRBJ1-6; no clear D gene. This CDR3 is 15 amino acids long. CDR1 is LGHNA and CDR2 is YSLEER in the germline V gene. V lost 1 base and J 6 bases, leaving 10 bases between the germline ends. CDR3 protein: CASSQGTQANSPLHF. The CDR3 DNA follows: TGCGCCAGCAGCCAAGGAACCCAGGCTAATTCACCCCTCCACTTT.

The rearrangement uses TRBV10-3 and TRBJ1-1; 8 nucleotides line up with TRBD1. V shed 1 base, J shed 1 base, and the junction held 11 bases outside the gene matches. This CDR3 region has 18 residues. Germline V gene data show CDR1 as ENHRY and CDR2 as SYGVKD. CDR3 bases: TGTGCCATCAGTGAGTATCAACCGGGACAGGAGAAGAACACTGAAGCTTTCTTT. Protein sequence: CAISEYQPGQEKNTEAFF.